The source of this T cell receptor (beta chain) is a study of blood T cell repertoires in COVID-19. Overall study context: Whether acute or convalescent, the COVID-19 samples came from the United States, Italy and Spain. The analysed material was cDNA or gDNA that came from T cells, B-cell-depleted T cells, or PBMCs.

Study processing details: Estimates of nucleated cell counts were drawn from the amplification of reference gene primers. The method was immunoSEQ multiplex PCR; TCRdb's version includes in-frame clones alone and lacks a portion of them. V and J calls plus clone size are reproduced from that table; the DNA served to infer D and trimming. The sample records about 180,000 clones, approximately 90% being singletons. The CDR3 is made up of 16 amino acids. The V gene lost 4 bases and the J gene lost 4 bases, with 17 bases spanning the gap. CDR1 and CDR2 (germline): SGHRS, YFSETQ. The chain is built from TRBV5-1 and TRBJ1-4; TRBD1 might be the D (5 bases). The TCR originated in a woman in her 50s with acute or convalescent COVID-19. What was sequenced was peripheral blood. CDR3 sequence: CASSPLGRVDNEKLFF. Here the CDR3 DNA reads TGCGCCAGCAGCCCACTGGGCAGGGTAGATAATGAAAAACTGTTTTTT.